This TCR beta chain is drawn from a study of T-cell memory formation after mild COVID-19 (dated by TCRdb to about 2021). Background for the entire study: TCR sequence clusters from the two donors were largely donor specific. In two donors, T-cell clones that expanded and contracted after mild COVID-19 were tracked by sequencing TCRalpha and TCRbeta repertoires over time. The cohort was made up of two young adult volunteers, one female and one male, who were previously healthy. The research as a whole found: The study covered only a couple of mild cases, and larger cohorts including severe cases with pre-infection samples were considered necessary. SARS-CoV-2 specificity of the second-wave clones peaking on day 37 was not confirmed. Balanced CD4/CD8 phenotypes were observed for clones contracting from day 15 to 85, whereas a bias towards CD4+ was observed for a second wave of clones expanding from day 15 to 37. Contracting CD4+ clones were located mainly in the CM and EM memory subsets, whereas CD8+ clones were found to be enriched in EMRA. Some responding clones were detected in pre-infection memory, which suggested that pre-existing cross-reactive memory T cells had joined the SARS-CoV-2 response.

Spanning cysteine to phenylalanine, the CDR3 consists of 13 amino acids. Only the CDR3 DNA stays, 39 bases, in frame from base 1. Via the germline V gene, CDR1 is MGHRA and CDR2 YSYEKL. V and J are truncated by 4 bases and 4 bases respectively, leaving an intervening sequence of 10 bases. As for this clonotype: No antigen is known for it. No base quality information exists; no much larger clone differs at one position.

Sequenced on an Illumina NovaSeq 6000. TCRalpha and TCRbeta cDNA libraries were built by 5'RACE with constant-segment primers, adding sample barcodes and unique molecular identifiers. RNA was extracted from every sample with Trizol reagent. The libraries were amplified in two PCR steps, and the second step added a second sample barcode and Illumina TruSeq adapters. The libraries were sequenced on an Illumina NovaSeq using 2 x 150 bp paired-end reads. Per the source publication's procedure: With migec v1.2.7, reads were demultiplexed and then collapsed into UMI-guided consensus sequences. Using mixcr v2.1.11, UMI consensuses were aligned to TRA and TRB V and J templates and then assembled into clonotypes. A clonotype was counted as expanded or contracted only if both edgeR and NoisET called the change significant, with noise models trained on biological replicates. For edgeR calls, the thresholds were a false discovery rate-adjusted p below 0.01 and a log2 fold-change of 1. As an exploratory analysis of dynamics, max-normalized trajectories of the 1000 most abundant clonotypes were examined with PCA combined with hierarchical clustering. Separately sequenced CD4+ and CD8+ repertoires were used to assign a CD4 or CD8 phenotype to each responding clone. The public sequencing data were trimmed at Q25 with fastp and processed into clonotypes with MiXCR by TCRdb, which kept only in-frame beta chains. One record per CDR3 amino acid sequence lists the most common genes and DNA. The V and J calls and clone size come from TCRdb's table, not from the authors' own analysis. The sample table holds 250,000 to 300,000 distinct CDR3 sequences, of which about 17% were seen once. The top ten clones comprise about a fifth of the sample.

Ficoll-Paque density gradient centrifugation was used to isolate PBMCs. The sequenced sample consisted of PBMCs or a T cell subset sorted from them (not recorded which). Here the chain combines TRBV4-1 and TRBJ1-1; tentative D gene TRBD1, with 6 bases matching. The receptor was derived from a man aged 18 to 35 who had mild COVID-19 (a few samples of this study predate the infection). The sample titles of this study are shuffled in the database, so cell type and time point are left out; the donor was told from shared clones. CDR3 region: CASSRGAVTEAFF. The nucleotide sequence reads TGCGCCAGCAGCCGGGGGGCCGTCACTGAAGCTTTCTTT.